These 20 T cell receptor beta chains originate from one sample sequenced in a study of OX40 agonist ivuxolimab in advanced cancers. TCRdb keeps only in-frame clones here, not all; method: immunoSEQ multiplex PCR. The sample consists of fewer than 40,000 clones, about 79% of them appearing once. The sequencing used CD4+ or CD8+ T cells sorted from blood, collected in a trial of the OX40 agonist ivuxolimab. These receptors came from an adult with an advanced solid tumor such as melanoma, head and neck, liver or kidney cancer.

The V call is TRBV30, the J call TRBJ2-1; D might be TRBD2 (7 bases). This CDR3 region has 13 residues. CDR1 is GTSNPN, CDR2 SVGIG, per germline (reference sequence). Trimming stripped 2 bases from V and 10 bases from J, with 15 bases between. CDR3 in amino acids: CAWSRGAGREQFF. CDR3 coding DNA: TGTGCCTGGAGTCGGGGGGCAGGAAGAGAGCAGTTCTTC.

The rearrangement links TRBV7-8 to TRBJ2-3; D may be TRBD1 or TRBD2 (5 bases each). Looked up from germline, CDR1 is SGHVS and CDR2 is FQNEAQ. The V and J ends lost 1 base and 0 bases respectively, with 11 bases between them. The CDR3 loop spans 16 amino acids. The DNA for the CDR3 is TGTGCCAGCAGCTTAGTTCGGGGCCCCAGCACAGATACGCAGTATTTT. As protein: CASSLVRGPSTDTQYF.

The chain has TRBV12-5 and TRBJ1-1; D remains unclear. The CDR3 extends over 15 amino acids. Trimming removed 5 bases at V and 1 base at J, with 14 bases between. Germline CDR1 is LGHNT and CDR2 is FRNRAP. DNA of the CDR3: TGTGCTAGTGGTACCAAATTTGGGCGGAACACTGAAGCTTTCTTT. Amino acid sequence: CASGTKFGRNTEAFF. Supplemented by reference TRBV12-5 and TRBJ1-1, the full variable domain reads DARVTQTPRHKVTEMGQEVTMRCQPILGHNTVFWYRQTMMQGLELLAYFRNRAPLDDSGMPKDRFSAEMPDATLATLKIQPSEPRDSAVYFCASGTKFGRNTEAFFGQGTRLTVV.

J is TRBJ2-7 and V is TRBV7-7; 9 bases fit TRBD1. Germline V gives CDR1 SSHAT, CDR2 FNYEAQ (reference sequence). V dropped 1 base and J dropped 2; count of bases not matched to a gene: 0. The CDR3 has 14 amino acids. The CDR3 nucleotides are TGTGCCAGCAGCTTAGGGACAGGGGCCTACGAGCAGTACTTC. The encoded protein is CASSLGTGAYEQYF.

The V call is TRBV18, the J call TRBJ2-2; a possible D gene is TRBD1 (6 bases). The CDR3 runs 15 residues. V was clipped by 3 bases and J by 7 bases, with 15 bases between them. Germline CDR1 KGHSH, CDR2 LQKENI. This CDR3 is CASSPIPGADGELFF. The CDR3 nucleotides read TGTGCCAGCTCACCGATTCCAGGGGCCGACGGGGAGCTGTTTTTT. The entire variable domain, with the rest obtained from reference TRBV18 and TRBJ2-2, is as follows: NAGVMQNPRHLVRRRGQEARLRCSPMKGHSHVYWYRQLPEEGLKFMVYLQKENIIDESGMPKERFSAEFPKEGPSILRIQQVVRGDSAAYFCASSPIPGADGELFFGEGSRLTVL.

CDR3: CASSKDSLNTEAFF. As DNA, the CDR3 is TGCGCCAGCAGCAAGGACAGTTTAAACACTGAAGCTTTCTTT. This chain uses TRBV5-1 with TRBJ1-1; D perhaps matches TRBD1 (6 bases). The CDR3 spans 14 residues. The ends were cut back, 4 bases at V and 2 bases at J, with 12 bases in the middle. Germline CDR1 is SGHRS and CDR2 is YFSETQ.

The CDR3 loop reads CASSQWSAGIYPYEQYV. The DNA of the CDR3 is TGCGCCAGCAGTCAATGGAGCGCAGGGATTTATCCCTACGAGCAGTACGTC. The rearrangement joins TRBV23-1 to TRBJ2-7, with D perhaps TRBD1 (5 bases). TRBV23-1 is annotated as an ORF whose role is uncertain. This CDR3 comprises 17 residues. The V end was cut by 1 base, the J end by 2 bases, with 18 bases between.

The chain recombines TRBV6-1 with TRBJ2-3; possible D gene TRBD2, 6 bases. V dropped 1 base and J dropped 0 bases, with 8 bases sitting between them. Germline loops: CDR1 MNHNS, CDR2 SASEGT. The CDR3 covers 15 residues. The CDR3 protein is CASSEVRGSTDTQYF. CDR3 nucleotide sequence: TGTGCCAGCAGTGAAGTTCGGGGGAGCACAGATACGCAGTATTTT.

This CDR3 reads CASSMGLNNEQFF. The DNA of the CDR3 is TGTGCCAGCTCAATGGGGCTTAACAATGAGCAGTTCTTC. The chain couples TRBV5-4 to TRBJ2-1; possible D gene TRBD1, 5 bases. V gave up 7 bases and J gave up 5 bases, with 13 bases separating them. The CDR3 sequence is 13 residues long. CDR1 SGHNT and CDR2 YYREEE come from the germline V gene (reference sequence). Full variable domain (rest looked up from reference TRBV5-4 and TRBJ2-1): ETGVTQSPTHLIKTRGQQVTLRCSSQSGHNTVSWYQQALGQGPQFIFQYYREEENGRGNFPPRFSGLQFPNYSSELNVNALELDDSALYLCASSMGLNNEQFFGPGTRLTVL.

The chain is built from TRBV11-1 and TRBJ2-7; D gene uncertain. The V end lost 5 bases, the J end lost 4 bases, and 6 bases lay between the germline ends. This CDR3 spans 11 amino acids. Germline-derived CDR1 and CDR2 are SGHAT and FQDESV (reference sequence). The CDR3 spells CASSLRYEQYF. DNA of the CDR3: TGTGCCAGCAGCCTTAGATACGAGCAGTACTTC.

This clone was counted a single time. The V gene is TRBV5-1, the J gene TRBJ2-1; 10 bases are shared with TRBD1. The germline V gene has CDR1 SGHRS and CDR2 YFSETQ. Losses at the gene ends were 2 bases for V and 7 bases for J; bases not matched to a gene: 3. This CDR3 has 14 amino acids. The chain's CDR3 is CASSLRQGANEQFF. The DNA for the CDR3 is TGCGCCAGCAGCTTACGACAGGGGGCAAATGAGCAGTTCTTC. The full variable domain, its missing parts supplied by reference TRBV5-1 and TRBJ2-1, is KAGVTQTPRYLIKTRGQQVTLSCSPISGHRSVSWYQQTPGQGLQFLFEYFSETQRNKGNFPGRFSGRQFSNSRSEMNVSTLELGDSALYLCASSLRQGANEQFFGPGTRLTVL.

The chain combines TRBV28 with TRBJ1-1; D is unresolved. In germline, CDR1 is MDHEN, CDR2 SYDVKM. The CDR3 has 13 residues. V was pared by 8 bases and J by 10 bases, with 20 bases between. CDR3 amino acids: CASGSHMGGVAFF. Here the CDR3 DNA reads TGTGCCAGCGGATCCCACATGGGTGGAGTAGCTTTCTTT.

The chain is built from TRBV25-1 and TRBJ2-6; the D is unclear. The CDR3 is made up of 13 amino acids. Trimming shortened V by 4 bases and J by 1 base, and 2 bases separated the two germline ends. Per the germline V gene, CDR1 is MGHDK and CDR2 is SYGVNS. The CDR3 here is CASSASGANVLTF. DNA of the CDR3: TGTGCCAGCAGTGCGTCTGGGGCCAACGTCCTGACTTTC.

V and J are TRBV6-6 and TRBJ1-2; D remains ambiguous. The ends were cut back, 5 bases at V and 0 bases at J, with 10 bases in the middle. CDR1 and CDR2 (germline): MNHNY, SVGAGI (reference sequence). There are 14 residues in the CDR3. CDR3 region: CASSRSVANYGYTF. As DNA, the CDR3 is TGTGCCAGCAGTCGGTCAGTGGCTAACTATGGCTACACCTTC.

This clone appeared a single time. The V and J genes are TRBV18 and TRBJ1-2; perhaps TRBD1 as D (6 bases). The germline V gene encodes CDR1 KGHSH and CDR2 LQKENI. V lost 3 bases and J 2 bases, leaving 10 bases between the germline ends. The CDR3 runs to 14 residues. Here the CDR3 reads CASSPQGRNYGYTF. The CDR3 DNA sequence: TGTGCCAGCTCACCGCAGGGGCGGAACTATGGCTACACCTTC.

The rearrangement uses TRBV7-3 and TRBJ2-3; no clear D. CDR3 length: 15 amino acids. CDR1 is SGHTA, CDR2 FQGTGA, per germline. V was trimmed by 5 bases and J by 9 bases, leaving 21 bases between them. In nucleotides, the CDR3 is TGTGCCAGCAGCCACAGCATAATCCTGTCATGGACGCAGTATTTT. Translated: CASSHSIILSWTQYF.

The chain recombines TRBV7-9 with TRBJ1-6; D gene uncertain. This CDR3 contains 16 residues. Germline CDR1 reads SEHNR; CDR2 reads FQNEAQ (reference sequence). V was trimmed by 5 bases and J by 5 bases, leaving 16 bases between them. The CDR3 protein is CASSPKTKSDNSPLHF. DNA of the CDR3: TGTGCCAGCAGCCCCAAAACGAAATCCGATAATTCACCCCTCCACTTT.

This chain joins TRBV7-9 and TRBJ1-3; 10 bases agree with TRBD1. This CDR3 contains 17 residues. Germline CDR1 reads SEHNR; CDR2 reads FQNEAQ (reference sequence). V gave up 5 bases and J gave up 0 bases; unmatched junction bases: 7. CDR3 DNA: TGTGCCAGCAGCCGCCCGACAGGGGGCCGCTCTGGAAACACCATATATTTT. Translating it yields CASSRPTGGRSGNTIYF.

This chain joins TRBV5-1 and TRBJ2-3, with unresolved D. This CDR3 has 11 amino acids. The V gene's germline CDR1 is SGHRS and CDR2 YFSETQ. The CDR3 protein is CPRRACSTQYF. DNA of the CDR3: TGCCCGAGACGGGCTTGCAGTACGCAGTATTTT.

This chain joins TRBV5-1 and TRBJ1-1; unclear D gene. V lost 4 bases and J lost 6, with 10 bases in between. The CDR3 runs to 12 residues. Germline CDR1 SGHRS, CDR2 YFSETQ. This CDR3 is CASSPTPSEAFF. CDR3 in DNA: TGCGCCAGCAGCCCGACGCCGTCTGAAGCTTTCTTT.